This TCR beta chain was found in a study of identical twins. General study points: Within beta out-of-frame sequences, the excess sharing observed between twins was weaker.

The CDR3 contains 16 residues. Germline loops: CDR1 SGHVS, CDR2 FNYEAQ. The cDNA had a unique molecular identifier and a template-switch universal primer site. Via MiXCR, TCRdb re-called the 5' RACE reads, giving one row per CDR3 protein. The profile shows roughly 1.6 million distinct CDR3 sequences, 25% to 35% of them singletons. In regard to this clonotype: Its antigen remains unidentified.

The sequenced material came from cord blood. The V call is TRBV7-6, the J call TRBJ2-1, with 11 positions matching TRBD2. The DNA matches TRBJ2-7 better at its end, which makes the J call doubtful. The TCR comes from a newborn girl in good health. DNA for the CDR3: TGTGCCAGCAGCTTAGCTAGCGGGAGGGTTTACAATGAGCAGTACTTC. Translation: CASSLASGRVYNEQYF.